The source of this T cell receptor (beta chain) is a study of patients and donors after allogeneic stem cell transplantation. With 10 bases clipped from V and 6 bases from J, the junction kept 6 bases outside the gene matches. CDR1 is MNHEY, CDR2 SMNVEV, per germline (reference sequence). The CDR3 consists of 13 residues. This clonotype has a handful of counts. MiXCR, applied by TCRdb to the RT-PCR reads, yields one record per CDR3 protein. The sample includes about 230,000 distinct CDR3 sequences, roughly 14% seen only once; the top ten take around 10%. This sequence was found in a human donor who was either an allogeneic HSCT recipient or a stem cell or donor lymphocyte infusion donor (not recorded which). It is not recorded whose cells these are; they may come from a transplant donor. The chain carries TRBV27 and TRBJ2-2; 9 bases map to TRBD1. Sequencing was performed on blood, either unsorted or a sorted T cell fraction (not recorded which). This CDR3 is CAIGTGNPGELFF. The CDR3, as DNA: TGTGCCATCGGGACAGGGAATCCCGGGGAGCTGTTTTTT.